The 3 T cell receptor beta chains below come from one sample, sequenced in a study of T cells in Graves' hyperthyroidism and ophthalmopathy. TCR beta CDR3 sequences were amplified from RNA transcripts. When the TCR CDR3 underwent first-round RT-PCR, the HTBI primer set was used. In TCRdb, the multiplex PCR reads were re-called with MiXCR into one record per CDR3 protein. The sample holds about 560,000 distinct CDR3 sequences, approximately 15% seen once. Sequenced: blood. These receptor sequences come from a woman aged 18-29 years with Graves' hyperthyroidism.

Here the CDR3 reads CASIGPPGEYGYTF. CDR3 nucleotide sequence: TGTGCCAGCATCGGGCCCCCAGGAGAGTATGGCTACACCTTC. This rearrangement joins TRBV2 to TRBJ1-2; D not certain. Germline V gene sequence: CDR1 SNHLY, CDR2 FYNNEI. V shed 7 bases and J shed 5 bases, with 17 bases lying between them. The CDR3 runs to 14 residues.

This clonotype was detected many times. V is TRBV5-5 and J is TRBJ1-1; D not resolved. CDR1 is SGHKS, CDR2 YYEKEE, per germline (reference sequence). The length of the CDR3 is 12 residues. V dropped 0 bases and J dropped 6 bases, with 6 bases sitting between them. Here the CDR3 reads CASSLVGSEAFF. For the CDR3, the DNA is TGTGCCAGCAGCTTGGTCGGGTCTGAAGCTTTCTTT.

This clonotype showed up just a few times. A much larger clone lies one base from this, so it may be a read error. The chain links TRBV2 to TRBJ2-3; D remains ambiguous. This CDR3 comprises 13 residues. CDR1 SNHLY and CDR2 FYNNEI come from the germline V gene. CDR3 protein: CASSETSTDAQYF. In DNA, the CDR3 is TGTGCCAGCAGTGAAACTTCCACAGATGCGCAGTATTTT.